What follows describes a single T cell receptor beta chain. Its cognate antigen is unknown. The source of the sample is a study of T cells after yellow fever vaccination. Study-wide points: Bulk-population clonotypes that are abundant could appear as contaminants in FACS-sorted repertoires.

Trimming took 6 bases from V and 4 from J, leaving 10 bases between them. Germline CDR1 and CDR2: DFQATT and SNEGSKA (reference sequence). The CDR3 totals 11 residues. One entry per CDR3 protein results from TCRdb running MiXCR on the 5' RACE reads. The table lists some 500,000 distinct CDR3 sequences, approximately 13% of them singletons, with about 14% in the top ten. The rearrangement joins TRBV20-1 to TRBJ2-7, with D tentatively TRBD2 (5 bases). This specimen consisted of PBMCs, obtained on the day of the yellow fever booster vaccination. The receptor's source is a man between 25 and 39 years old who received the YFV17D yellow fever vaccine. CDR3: CSAKQRYEQYF. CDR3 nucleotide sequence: TGCAGTGCAAAACAGCGGTACGAGCAGTACTTC.